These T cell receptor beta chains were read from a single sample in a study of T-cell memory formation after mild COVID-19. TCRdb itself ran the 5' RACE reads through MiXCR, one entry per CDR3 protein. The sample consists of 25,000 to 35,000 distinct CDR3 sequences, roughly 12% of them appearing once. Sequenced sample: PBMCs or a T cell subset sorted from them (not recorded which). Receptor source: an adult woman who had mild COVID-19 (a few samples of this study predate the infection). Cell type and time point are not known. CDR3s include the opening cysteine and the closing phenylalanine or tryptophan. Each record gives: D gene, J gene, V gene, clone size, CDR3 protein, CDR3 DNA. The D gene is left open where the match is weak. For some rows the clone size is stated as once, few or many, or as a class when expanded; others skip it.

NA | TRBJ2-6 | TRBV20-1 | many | CSARVSIITGANVLTF | TGCAGTGCTAGAGTTTCCATCATCACTGGGGCCAACGTCCTGACTTTC
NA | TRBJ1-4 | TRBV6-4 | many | CASSQTATNEKLFF | TGTGCCAGCAGCCAGACAGCAACTAATGAAAAACTGTTTTTT
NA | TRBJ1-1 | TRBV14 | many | CASSQDRRVPEAFF | TGTGCCAGCAGCCAAGATAGGAGGGTTCCTGAAGCTTTCTTT
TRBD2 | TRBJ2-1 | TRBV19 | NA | CASSIGSGGINEQFF | TGTGCCAGTAGTATAGGTAGCGGGGGAATCAATGAGCAGTTCTTC
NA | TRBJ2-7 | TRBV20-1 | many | CSALNFRGYEQYF | TGCAGTGCCCTGAACTTCAGAGGCTACGAGCAGTACTTC
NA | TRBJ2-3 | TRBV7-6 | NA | CASSLGGGPSTDTQYF | TGTGCCAGCAGCTTAGGGGGGGGCCCCAGCACAGATACGCAGTATTTT
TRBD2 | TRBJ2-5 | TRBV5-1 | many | CASSLDSLAGETQYF | TGCGCCAGCAGCTTGGATTCCCTAGCGGGAGAGACCCAGTACTTC
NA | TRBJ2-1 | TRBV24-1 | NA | CATSDVGNPDNEQFF | TGTGCCACCAGTGATGTTGGGAACCCCGACAATGAGCAGTTCTTC
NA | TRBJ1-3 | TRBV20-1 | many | CSARAWTATDPSGNTIYF | TGCAGTGCTAGAGCTTGGACAGCCACGGATCCCTCTGGAAACACCATATATTTT
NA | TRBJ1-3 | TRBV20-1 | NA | CSAKEGNSGNTIYF | TGCAGTGCTAAAGAAGGGAACTCTGGAAACACCATATATTTT
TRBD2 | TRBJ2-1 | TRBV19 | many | CASSSPPGLAAPNEQFF | TGTGCCAGTAGTAGCCCGCCGGGACTAGCGGCCCCCAATGAGCAGTTCTTC
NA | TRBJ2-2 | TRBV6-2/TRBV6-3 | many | CASGQGNTGELFF | TGTGCCAGCGGTCAGGGGAACACCGGGGAGCTGTTTTTT
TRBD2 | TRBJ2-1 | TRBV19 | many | CASSPSLAGAYNEQFF | TGTGCCAGTAGCCCCTCACTAGCGGGGGCCTACAATGAGCAGTTCTTC
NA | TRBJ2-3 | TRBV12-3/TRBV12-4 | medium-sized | CASSNQKKGGTDTQYF | TGTGCCAGCAGTAACCAGAAGAAAGGGGGCACAGATACGCAGTATTTT
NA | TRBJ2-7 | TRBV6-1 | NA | CASRDYEQYF | TGTGCCAGCAGAGATTACGAGCAGTACTTC
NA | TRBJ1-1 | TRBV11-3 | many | CASSSPTGSQVRKQRWTEAFF | TGTGCCAGCAGCTCCCCGACCGGGTCCCAAGTTAGAAAACAAAGGTGGACTGAAGCTTTCTTT
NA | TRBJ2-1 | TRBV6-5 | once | CATTNTYNEQFF | TGTGCCACTACAAACACCTACAATGAGCAGTTCTTC
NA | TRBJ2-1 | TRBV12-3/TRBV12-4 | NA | CASSPGEGSGSEQFF | TGTGCCAGCAGTCCCGGGGAAGGGTCGGGGAGTGAGCAGTTCTTC
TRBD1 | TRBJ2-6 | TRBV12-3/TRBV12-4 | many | CASRTDRQGSGANVLTF | TGTGCCAGCAGAACAGATCGACAGGGCAGTGGGGCCAACGTCCTGACTTTC
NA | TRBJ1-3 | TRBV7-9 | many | CASSLAGLLGNTIYF | TGTGCCAGCAGCTTAGCGGGACTGCTGGGGAACACCATATATTTT
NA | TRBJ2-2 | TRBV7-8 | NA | CASTYGRTGELFF | TGTGCCAGCACATATGGGCGGACCGGGGAGCTGTTTTTT
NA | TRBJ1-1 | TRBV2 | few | CASNGFKGGTEAFF | TGTGCCAGCAATGGTTTCAAGGGGGGGACTGAAGCTTTCTTT
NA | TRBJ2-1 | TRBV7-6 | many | CASSPLGTSQYNEQFF | TGTGCCAGCAGCCCCCTGGGCACTAGCCAGTACAATGAGCAGTTCTTC
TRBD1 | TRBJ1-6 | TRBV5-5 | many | CASSPGQGRSPLHF | TGTGCCAGCAGCCCGGGACAGGGCAGGTCACCCCTCCACTTT
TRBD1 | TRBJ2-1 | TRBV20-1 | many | CSARPQDRVHEQFF | TGCAGTGCTAGACCTCAGGACAGGGTGCATGAGCAGTTCTTC
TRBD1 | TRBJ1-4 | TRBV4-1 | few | CASRVQGAPGEKLFF | TGCGCCAGCAGGGTACAGGGGGCCCCGGGGGAAAAACTGTTTTTT
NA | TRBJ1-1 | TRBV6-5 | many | CASSLHTPYRASYTEAFF | TGTGCCAGCAGTCTCCACACGCCTTACAGGGCCAGTTACACTGAAGCTTTCTTT
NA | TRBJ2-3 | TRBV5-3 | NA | CARSLPSRDPRTDTQYF | TGTGCCAGAAGCCTCCCCTCCAGGGACCCGAGGACAGATACGCAGTATTTT
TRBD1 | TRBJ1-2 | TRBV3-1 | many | CASSQAPTGGSGYGYTF | TGTGCCAGCAGCCAAGCCCCGACAGGGGGTAGTGGCTATGGCTACACCTTC
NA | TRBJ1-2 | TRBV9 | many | CASSVGLQVSYGYTF | TGTGCCAGCAGCGTAGGCCTTCAAGTATCCTATGGCTACACCTTC
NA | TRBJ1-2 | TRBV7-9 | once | CASSARTDYGYTF | TGTGCCAGCAGCGCCCGGACGGACTATGGCTACACCTTC
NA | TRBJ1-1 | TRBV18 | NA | CASSPNRGLTNTEAFF | TGTGCCAGCTCCCCGAACCGGGGGCTTACAAACACTGAAGCTTTCTTT
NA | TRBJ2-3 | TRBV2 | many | CASSLTGGGDTQYF | TGTGCCAGCAGCCTAACAGGGGGAGGGGATACGCAGTATTTT
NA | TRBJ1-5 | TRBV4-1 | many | CASSQDPFSNQPQHF | TGCGCCAGCAGCCAAGATCCCTTTAGCAATCAGCCCCAGCATTTT
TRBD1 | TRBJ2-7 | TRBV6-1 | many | CASSLTGTDYEQYF | TGTGCCAGCAGCCTCACCGGGACAGACTACGAGCAGTACTTC
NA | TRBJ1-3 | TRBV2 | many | CASSLDSSGNTIYF | TGTGCCAGCAGTCTTGACAGCTCTGGAAACACCATATATTTT
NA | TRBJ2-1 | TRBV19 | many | CASSQTEINEQFF | TGTGCCAGTAGCCAGACAGAAATCAATGAGCAGTTCTTC
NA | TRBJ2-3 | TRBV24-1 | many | CATSASSGPVGTQYF | TGTGCCACCAGTGCTTCTTCAGGGCCGGTAGGTACGCAGTATTTT
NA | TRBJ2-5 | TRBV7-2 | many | CASSPPPGLETQYF | TGTGCCAGCAGCCCACCCCCGGGACTAGAGACCCAGTACTTC
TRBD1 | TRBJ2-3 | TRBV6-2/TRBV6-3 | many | CASSYSMDRHTDTQYF | TGTGCCAGCAGTTACTCGATGGACAGGCACACAGATACGCAGTATTTT
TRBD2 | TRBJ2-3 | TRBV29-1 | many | CSVEGEGRGGRDTQYF | TGCAGCGTTGAAGGGGAGGGGCGGGGTGGTAGAGATACGCAGTATTTT
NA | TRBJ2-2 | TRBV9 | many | CASSVGTTTGELFF | TGTGCCAGCAGCGTGGGGACGACCACCGGGGAGCTGTTTTTT
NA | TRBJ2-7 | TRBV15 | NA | CATSRDTGRDEQYF | TGTGCCACCAGCAGAGATACAGGGAGGGACGAGCAGTACTTC
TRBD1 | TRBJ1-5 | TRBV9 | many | CASSEPDRVSKHQPQHF | TGTGCCAGCAGCGAGCCGGACAGGGTCTCTAAACATCAGCCCCAGCATTTT
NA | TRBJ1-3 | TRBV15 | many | CATSRDRGSPSGNTIYF | TGTGCCACCAGCAGAGATCGGGGCAGCCCCTCTGGAAACACCATATATTTT
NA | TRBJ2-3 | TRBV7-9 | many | CASSLFQGGTDTQYF | TGTGCCAGCAGCTTATTCCAGGGCGGGACAGATACGCAGTATTTT
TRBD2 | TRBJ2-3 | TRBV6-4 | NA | CASSDGGGTTDTQYF | TGTGCCAGCAGTGACGGGGGGGGGACCACAGATACGCAGTATTTT
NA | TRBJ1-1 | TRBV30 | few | CAWSWAYTEAFF | TGTGCCTGGAGTTGGGCGTACACTGAAGCTTTCTTT
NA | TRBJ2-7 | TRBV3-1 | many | CASSQGQLAYEQYF | TGTGCCAGCAGCCAAGGTCAGCTTGCCTACGAGCAGTACTTC
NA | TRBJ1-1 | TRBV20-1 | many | CSAREPARGARNTEAFF | TGCAGTGCTAGAGAACCTGCCCGGGGGGCGAGAAACACTGAAGCTTTCTTT
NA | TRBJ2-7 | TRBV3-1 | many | CASSQNTQGNSYEQYF | TGTGCCAGCAGCCAGAACACCCAGGGAAACTCCTACGAGCAGTACTTC
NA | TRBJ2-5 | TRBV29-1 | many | CSVHHRAQYF | TGCAGCGTTCATCACCGGGCCCAGTACTTC
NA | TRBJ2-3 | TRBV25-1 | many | CASSEYSLTDTQYF | TGTGCCAGCAGTGAATACTCCCTTACAGATACGCAGTATTTT
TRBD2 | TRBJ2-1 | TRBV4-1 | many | CASSQDPGGWKFF | TGCGCCAGCAGCCAAGATCCGGGGGGATGGAAATTCTTC
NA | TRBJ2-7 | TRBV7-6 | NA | CAISEDRSSYEQYF | TGTGCCATCAGCGAAGACAGGAGCTCCTACGAGCAGTACTTC
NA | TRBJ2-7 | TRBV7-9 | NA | CASSYSTDYEQYF | TGTGCCAGCAGCTATTCGACTGACTACGAGCAGTACTTC
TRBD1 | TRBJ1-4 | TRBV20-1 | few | CSARQGREKLFF | TGCAGTGCTCGACAGGGGAGAGAAAAACTGTTTTTT
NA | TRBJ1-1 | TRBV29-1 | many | CSSRRGTVGPEAFF | TGCAGCTCCCGCAGGGGAACCGTAGGACCTGAAGCTTTCTTT
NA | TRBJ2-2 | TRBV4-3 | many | CASSQGWSSGELFF | TGCGCCAGCAGCCAAGGGTGGAGCTCCGGGGAGCTGTTTTTT
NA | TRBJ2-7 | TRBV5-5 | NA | CASSLDERAYEQYF | TGTGCCAGCAGCTTGGATGAGAGGGCCTACGAGCAGTACTTC